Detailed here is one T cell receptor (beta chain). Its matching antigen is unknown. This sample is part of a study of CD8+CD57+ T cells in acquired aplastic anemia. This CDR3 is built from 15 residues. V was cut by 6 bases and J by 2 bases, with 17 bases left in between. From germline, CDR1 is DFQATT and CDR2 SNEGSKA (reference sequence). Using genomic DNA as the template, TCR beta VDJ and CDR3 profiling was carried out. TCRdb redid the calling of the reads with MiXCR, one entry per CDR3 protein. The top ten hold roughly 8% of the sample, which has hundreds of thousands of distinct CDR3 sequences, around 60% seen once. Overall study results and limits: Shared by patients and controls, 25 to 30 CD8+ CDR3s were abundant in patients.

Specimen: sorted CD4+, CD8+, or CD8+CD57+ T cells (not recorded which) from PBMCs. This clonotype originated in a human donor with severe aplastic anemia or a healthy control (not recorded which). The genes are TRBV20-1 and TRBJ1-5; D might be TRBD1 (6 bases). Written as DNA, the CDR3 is TGCAGTGCCCCTCGAGGGGCAGGGGGCAATCAGCCCCAGCATTTT. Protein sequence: CSAPRGAGGNQPQHF.